This TCR beta chain was profiled in a study of OX40 agonist ivuxolimab in advanced cancers. Looking at the study overall: Ivuxolimab, an agonistic anti-OX40 (CD134) antibody, was given to patients. Averaging roughly 60 years in age, with a range of roughly 23 to 85, the cohort was approximately 84% male. Whole-study findings and limits: Relative to CD4+, CD8+ T cells held more expanded clones on average.

Libraries were prepared by immunoSEQ multiplex PCR; TCRdb keeps only in-frame clonotypes and omits some of them. The sample has nearly 65,000 clones; around 90% are singletons. Germline CDR1 and CDR2: SQVTM and ANQGSEA. This CDR3 comprises 15 residues. V trimming: 6 bases; J trimming: 2 bases; junction bases outside the gene matches: 8. Autoimmune disease history or systemic immunosuppression led to patients being barred. With respect to this clone: Its antigen is still unknown.

The sequence was obtained from an adult with an advanced solid tumor such as melanoma, head and neck, liver or kidney cancer. The genes are TRBV29-1 and TRBJ2-3, with 10 nucleotides matching TRBD2. Specimen: CD4+ or CD8+ T cells sorted from blood, collected in a trial of the OX40 agonist ivuxolimab. The CDR3 DNA reads as TGCAGCGTAGTTCCTAGCGGGAGTAACACAGATACGCAGTATTTT. It encodes CSVVPSGSNTDTQYF.